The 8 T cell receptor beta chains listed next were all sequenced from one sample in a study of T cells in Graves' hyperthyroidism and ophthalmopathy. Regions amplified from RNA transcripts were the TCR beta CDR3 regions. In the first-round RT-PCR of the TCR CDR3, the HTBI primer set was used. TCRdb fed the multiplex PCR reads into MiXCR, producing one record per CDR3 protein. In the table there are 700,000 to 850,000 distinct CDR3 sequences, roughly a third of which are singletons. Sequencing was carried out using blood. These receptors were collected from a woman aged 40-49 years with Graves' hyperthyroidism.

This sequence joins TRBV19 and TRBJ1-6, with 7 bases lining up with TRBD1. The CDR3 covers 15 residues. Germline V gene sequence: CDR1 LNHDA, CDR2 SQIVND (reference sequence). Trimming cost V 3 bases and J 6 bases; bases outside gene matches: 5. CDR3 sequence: CASSIPGQSNSPLHF. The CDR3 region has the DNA TGTGCCAGTAGTATCCCGGGACAGAGTAATTCACCCCTCCACTTT.

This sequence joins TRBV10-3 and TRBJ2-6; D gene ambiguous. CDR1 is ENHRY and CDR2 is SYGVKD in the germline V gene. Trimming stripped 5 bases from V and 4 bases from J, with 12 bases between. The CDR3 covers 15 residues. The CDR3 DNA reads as TGTGCCATCAGTTATAACAGTGGAGGGGCCAACGTCCTGACTTTC. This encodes CAISYNSGGANVLTF.

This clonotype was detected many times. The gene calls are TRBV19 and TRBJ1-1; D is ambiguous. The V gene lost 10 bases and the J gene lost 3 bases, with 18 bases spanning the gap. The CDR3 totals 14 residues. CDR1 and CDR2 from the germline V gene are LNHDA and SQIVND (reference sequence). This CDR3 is CATKDQDWYTEAFF. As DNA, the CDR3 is TGTGCCACCAAGGACCAGGACTGGTACACTGAAGCTTTCTTT.

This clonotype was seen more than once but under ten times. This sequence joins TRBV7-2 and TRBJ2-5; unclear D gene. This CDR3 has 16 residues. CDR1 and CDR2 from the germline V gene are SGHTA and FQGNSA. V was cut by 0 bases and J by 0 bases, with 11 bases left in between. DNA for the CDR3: TGTGCCAGCAGCTTAGCGGGGAACGGATACCAAGAGACCCAGTACTTC. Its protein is CASSLAGNGYQETQYF.

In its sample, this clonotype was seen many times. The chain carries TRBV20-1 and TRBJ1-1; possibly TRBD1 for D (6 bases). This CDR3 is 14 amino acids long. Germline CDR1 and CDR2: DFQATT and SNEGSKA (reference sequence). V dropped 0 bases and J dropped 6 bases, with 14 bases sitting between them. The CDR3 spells CSARETGRASEAFF. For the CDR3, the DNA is TGCAGTGCTAGAGAAACAGGGAGGGCCTCTGAAGCTTTCTTT.

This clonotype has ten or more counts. In DNA form, the CDR3 reads TGTGCCAGCAGCTGGGGACAGGGCAACACCATATATTTT. Its protein product is CASSWGQGNTIYF. The rearrangement links TRBV5-6 to TRBJ1-3; the match to TRBD1 covers 9 bases. Germline values: CDR1 SGHDT, CDR2 YYEEEE. Germline trimming cut 3 bases from V and 7 bases from J; bases unmatched to any gene: 2. This CDR3 has 13 residues.

CDR3 loop: CSVGGGQGGSYEQYF. CDR3 bases: TGCAGCGTTGGAGGGGGACAGGGGGGAAGCTACGAGCAGTACTTC. This rearrangement joins TRBV29-1 to TRBJ2-7, with 11 bases fitting TRBD1. Germline V gives CDR1 SQVTM, CDR2 ANQGSEA. Unmatched junction bases numbered 8, after V lost 4 bases and J lost 3 bases. CDR3 length: 15 residues.

The CDR3 protein is CASTLDVSSSGELFF. Here the CDR3 DNA reads TGTGCCAGCACCTTGGACGTCAGCTCCTCTGGGGAGCTGTTTTTT. The J gene is TRBJ2-2, the V gene TRBV7-9; D gene ambiguous. Germline V lookup: CDR1 SEHNR, CDR2 FQNEAQ (reference sequence). V dropped 7 bases and J dropped 8 bases, with 20 bases sitting between them. CDR3 length: 15 residues.